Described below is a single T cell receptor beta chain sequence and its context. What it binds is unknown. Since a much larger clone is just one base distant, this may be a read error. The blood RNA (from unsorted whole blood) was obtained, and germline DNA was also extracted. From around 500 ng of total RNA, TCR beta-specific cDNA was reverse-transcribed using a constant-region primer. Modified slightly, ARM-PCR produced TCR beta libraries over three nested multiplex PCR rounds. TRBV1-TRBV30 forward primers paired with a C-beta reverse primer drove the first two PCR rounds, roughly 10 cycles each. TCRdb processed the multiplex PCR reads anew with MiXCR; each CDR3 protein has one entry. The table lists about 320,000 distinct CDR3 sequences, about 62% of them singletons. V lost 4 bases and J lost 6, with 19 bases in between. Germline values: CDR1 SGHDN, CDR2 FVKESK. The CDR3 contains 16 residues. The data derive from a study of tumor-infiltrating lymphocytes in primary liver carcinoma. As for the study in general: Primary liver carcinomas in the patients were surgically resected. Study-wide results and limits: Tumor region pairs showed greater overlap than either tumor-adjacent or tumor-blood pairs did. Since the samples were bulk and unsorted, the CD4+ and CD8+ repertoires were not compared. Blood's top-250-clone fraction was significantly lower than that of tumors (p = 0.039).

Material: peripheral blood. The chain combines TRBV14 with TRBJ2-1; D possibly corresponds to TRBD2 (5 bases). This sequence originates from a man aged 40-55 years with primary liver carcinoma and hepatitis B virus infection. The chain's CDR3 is CASSPYPRLTSNEQFF. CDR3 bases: TGTGCCAGCAGCCCTTATCCCCGACTAACTAGCAATGAGCAGTTCTTC.